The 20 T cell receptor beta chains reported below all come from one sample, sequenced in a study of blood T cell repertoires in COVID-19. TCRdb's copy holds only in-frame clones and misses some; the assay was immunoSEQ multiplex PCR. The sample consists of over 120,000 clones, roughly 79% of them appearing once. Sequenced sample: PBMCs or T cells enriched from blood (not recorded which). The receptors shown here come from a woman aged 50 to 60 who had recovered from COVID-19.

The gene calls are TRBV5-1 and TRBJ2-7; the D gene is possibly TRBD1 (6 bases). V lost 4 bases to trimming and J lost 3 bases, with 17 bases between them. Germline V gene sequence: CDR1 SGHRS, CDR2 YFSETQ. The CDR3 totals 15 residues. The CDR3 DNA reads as TGCGCCAGCAGCCTGGCGGACAGTTTAAGCTACGAGCAGTACTTC. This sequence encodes CASSLADSLSYEQYF.

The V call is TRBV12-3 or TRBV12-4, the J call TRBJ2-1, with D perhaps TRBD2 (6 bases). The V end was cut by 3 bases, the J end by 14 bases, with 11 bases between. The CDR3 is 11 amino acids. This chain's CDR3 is CASSFGWGEFF. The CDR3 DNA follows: TGTGCCAGCAGTTTTGGGTGGGGGGAGTTCTTC.

The CDR3 reads CASSLGSSGTTDTQYF. In nucleotides, the CDR3 is TGCGCCAGCAGCTTGGGCTCTAGCGGGACCACAGATACGCAGTATTTT. The rearrangement uses TRBV5-1 and TRBJ2-3; TRBD2 aligns across 9 bases. CDR1 and CDR2 (germline): SGHRS, YFSETQ. This CDR3 region has 16 residues. V shed 0 bases, J shed 2 bases, and the junction held 4 bases outside the gene matches.

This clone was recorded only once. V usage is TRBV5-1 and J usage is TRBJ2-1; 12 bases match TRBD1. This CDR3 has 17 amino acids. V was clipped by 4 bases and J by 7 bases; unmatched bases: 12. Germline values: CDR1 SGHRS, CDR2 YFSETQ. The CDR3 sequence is CASSLVPGTGGGNEQFF. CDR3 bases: TGCGCCAGCAGCCTGGTCCCGGGGACAGGGGGCGGGAATGAGCAGTTCTTC.

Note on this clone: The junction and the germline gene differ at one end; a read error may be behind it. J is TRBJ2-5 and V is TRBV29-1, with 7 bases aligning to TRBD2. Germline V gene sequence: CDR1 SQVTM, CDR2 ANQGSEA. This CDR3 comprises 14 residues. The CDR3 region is CSVDLDIGSETSNF. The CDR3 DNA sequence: TGCAGCGTTGATTTGGACATTGGGTCAGAGACTAGCAACTTC.

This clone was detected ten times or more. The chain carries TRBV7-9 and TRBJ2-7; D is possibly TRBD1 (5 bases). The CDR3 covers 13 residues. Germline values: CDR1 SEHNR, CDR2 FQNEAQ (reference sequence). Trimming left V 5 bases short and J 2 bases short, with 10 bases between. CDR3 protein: CASSPQAAYEQYF. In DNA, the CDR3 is TGTGCCAGCAGCCCACAGGCAGCCTACGAGCAGTACTTC. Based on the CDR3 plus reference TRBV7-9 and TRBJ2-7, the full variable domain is DTGVSQNPRHKITKRGQNVTFRCDPISEHNRLYWYRQTLGQGPEFLTYFQNEAQLEKSRLLSDRFSAERPKGSFSTLEIQRTEQGDSAMYLCASSPQAAYEQYFGPGTRLTVT.

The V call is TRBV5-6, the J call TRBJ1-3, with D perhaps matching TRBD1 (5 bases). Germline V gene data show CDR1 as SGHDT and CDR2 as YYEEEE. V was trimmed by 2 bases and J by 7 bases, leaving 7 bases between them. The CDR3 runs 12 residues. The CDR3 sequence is CASSLGVNTIYF. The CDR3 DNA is TGTGCCAGCAGCTTAGGGGTGAACACCATATATTTT.

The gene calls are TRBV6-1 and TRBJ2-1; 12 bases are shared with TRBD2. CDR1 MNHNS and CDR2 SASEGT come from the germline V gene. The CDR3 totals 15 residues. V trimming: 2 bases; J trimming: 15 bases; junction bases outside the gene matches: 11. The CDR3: CASSERTPTSGSRFF. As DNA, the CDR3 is TGTGCCAGCAGTGAAAGGACACCGACTAGCGGGAGTCGGTTCTTC.

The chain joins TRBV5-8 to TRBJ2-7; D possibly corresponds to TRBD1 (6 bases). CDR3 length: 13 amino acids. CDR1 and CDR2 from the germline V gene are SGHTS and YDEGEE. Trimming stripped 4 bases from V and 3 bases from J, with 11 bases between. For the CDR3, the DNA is TGTGCCAGCAGCGGGGGCCTCCTCTACGAGCAGTACTTC. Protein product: CASSGGLLYEQYF.

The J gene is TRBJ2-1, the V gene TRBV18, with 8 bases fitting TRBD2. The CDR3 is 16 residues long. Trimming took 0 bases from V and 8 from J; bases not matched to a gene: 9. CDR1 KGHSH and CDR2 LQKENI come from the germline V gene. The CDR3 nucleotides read TGTGCCAGCTCACCACCGTTACGGGGGGGCGTAGATGAGCAGTTCTTC. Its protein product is CASSPPLRGGVDEQFF.

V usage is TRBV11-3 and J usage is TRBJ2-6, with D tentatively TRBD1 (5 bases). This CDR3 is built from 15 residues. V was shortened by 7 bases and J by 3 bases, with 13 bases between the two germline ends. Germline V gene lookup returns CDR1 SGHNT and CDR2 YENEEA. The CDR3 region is CASNKDSLGANVLTF. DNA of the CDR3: TGTGCCAGCAACAAAGACAGTCTTGGGGCCAACGTCCTGACTTTC.

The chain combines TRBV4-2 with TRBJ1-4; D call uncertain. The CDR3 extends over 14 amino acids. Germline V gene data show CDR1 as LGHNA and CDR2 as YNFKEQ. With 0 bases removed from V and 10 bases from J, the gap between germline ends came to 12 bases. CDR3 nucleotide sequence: TGTGCCAGCAGCCAAGAGGGAGAGAAGGGAAAACTGTTTTTT. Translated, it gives CASSQEGEKGKLFF.

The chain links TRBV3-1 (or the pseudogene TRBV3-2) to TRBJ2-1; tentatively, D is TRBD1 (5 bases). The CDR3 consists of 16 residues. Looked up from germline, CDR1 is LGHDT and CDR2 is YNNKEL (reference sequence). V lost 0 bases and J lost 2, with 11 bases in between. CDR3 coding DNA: TGTGCCAGCAGCCAAGAGGGCAGGGTGGCCTACAATGAGCAGTTCTTC. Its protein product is CASSQEGRVAYNEQFF.

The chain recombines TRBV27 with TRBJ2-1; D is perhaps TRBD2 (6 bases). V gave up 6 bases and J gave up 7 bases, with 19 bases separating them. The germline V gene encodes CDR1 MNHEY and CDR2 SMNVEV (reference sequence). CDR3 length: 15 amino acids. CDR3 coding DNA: TGTGCCAGCAGCTCCGGGAGTCAGGGTACGAATGAGCAGTTCTTC. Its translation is CASSSGSQGTNEQFF.

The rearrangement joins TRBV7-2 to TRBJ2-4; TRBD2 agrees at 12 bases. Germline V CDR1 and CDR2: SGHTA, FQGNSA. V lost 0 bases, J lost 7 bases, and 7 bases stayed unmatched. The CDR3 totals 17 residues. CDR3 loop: CASSLAASGGAMNIQYF. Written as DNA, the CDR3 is TGTGCCAGCAGCTTAGCCGCTAGCGGGGGGGCCATGAACATTCAGTACTTC.

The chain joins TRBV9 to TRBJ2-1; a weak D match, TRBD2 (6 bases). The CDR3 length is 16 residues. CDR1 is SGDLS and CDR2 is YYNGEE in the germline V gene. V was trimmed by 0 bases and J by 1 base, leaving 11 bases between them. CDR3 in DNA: TGTGCCAGCAGCGTAGATGGGACTCCTTCCTACAATGAGCAGTTCTTC. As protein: CASSVDGTPSYNEQFF.

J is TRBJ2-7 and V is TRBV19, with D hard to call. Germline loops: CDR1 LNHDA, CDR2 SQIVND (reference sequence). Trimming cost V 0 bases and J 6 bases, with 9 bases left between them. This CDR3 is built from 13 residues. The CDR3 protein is CASSIDRASEQYF. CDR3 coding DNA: TGTGCCAGTAGTATAGATCGAGCAAGCGAGCAGTACTTC.

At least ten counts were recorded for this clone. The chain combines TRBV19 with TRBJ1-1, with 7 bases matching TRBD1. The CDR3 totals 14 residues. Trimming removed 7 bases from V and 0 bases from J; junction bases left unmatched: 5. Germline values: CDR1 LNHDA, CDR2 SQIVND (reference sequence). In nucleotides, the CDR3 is TGTGCCAGTACGCACAGGGGCGTGAACACTGAAGCTTTCTTT. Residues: CASTHRGVNTEAFF.

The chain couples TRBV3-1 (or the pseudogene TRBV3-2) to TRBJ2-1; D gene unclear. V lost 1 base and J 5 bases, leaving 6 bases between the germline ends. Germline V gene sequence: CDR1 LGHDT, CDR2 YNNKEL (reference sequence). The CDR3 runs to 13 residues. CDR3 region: CASSQGANNEQFF. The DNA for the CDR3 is TGTGCCAGCAGCCAAGGAGCTAACAATGAGCAGTTCTTC.

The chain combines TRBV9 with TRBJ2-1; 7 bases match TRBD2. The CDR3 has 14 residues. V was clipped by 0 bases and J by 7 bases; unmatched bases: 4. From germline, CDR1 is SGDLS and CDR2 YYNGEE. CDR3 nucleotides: TGTGCCAGCAGCGTAGCTGGGCGGGGGAATGAGCAGTTCTTC. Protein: CASSVAGRGNEQFF. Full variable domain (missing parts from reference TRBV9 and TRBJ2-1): DSGVTQTPKHLITATGQRVTLRCSPRSGDLSVYWYQQSLDQGLQFLIQYYNGEERAKGNILERFSAQQFPDLHSELNLSSLELGDSALYFCASSVAGRGNEQFFGPGTRLTVL.